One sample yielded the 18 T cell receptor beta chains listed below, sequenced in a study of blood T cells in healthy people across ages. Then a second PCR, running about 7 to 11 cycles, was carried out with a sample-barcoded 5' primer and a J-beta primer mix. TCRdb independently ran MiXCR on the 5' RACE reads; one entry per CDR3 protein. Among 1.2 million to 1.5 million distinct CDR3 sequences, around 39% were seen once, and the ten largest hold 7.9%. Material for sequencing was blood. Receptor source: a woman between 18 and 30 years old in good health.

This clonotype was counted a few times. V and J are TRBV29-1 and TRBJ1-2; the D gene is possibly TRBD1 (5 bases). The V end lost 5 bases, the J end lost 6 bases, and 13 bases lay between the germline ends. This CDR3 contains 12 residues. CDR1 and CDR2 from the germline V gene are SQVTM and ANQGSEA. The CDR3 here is CSVPGPRDGYTF. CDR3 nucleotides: TGCAGCGTTCCAGGGCCTAGGGATGGCTACACCTTC.

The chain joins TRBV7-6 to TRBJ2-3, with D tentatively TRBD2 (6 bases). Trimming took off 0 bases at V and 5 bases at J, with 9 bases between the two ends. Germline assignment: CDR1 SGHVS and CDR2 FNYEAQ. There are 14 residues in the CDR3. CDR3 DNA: TGTGCCAGCAGCTTAGCTACGGGGGAAGATACGCAGTATTTT. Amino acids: CASSLATGEDTQYF.

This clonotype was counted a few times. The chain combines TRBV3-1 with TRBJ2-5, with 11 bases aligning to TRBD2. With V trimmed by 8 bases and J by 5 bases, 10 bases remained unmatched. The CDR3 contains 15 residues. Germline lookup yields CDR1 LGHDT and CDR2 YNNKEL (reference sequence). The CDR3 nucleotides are TGTGCCAGCTGCTATAGCGGGGGGGCTACGGAGACCCAGTACTTC. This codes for CASCYSGGATETQYF.

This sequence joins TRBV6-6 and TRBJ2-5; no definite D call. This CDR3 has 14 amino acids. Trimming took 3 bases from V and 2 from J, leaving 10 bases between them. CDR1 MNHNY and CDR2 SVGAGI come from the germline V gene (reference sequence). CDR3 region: CASSYANYQETQYF. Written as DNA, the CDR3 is TGTGCCAGCAGTTATGCCAACTATCAAGAGACCCAGTACTTC.

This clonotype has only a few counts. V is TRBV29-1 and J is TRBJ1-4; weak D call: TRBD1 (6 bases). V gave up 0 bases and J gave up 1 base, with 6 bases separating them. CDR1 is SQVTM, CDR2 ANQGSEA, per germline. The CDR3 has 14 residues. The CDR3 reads CSVEETGTNEKLFF. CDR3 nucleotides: TGCAGCGTTGAAGAGACAGGAACTAATGAAAAACTGTTTTTT.

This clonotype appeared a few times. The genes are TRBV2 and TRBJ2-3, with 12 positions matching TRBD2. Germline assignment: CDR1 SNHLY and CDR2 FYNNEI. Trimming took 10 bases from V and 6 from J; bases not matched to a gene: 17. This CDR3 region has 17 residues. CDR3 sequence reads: CATNRGLAGTSGDTQYF. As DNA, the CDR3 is TGTGCCACCAATAGAGGACTAGCGGGAACCTCGGGGGATACGCAGTATTTT.

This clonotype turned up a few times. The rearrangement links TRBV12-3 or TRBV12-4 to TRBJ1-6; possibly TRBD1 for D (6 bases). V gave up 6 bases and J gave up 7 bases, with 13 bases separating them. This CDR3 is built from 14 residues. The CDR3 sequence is CASSRTERNSPLHF. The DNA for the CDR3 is TGTGCCAGCAGCCGGACAGAGAGAAATTCACCCCTCCACTTT.

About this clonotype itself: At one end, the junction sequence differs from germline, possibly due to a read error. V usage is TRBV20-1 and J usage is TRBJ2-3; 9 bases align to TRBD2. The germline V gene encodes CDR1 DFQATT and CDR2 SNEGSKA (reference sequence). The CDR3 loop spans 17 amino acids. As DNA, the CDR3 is TGCAGTACTAGACCCCCTGGGACTAGCCGATGGGGAGATACGCAGTATTTT. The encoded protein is CSTRPPGTSRWGDTQYF.

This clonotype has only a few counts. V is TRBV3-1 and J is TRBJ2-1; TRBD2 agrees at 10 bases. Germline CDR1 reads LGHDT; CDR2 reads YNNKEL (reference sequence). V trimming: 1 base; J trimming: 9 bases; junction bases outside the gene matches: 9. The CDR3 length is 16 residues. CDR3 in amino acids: CASSQAYSGGAVEQFF. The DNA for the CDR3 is TGTGCCAGCAGCCAAGCCTACAGCGGGGGGGCGGTTGAGCAGTTCTTC.

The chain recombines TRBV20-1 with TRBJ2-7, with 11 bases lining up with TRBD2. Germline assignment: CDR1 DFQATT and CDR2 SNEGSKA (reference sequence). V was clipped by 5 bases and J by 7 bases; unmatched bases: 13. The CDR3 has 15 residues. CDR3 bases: TGCAGTGCTCCTAGGACTAGCGGGTGGAACAATGAGCAGTACTTC. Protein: CSAPRTSGWNNEQYF.

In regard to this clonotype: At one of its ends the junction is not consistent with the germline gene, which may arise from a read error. DNA for the CDR3: TGTTCCAGCAGCTCTTCCTACGAGCAGTACTTC. This translates into CSSSSSYEQYF. The V call is TRBV7-9, the J call TRBJ2-7; D not certain. Germline CDR1 reads SEHNR; CDR2 reads FQNEAQ (reference sequence). This CDR3 is 11 amino acids long.

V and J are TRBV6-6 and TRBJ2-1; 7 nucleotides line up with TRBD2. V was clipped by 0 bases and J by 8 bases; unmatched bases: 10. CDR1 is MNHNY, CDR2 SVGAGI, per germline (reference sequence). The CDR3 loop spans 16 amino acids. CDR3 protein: CASSYSAGAKKDEQFF. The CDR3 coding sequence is TGTGCCAGCAGTTACTCGGCGGGAGCCAAGAAGGATGAGCAGTTCTTC.

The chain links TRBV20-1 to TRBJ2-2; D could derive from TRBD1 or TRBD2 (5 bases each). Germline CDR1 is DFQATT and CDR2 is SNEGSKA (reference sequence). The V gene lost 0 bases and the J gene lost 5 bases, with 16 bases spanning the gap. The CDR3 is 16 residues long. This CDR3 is CSAREGAARATGELFF. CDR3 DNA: TGCAGTGCTAGAGAGGGAGCGGCCAGGGCGACCGGGGAGCTGTTTTTT.

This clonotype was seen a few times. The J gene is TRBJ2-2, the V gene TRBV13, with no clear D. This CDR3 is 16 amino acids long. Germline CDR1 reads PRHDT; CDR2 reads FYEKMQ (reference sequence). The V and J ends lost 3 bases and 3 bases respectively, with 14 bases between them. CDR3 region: CASSFSGRGHTGELFF. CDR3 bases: TGTGCCAGCAGCTTTTCGGGCAGAGGACACACCGGGGAGCTGTTTTTT.

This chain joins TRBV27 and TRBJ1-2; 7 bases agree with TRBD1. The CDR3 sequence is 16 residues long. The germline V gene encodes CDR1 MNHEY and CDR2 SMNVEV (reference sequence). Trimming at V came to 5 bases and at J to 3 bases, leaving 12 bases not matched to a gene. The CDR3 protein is CASSPISGDSDYGYTF. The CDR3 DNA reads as TGTGCCAGCAGTCCGATCTCTGGGGACAGCGACTATGGCTACACCTTC.

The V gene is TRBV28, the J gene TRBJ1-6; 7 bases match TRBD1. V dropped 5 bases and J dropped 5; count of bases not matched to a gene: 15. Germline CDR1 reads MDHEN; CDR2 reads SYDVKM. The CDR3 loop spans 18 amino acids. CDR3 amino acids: CASSPPAREGGNNSPLHF. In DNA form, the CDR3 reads TGTGCCAGCAGTCCGCCGGCCCGGGAAGGGGGCAATAATTCACCCCTCCACTTT.

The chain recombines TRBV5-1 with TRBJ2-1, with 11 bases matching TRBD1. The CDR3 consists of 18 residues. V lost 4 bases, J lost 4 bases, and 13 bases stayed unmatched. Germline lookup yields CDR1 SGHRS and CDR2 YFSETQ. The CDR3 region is CASSEGQGAVSEYNEQFF. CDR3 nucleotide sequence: TGCGCCAGCAGCGAAGGACAGGGGGCGGTTTCAGAGTACAATGAGCAGTTCTTC.

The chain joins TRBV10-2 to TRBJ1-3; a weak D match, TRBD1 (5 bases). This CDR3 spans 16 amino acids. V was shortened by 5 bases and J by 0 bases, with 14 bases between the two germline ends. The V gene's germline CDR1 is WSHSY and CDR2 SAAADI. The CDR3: CASSYLEDTSGNTIYF. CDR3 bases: TGCGCCAGCAGTTACCTTGAGGACACCTCTGGAAACACCATATATTTT.